This TCR beta chain originates from a study of long-term antiretroviral therapy in people with HIV. Survey level was the resolution at which the v3.0 immunoSEQ assay ran. Sequencing was performed with immunoSEQ multiplex PCR; in TCRdb, only in-frame clones are kept and a portion is missing. Here the sample spans around 11,000 clones, roughly four fifths being singletons. Regarding the study as a whole: Every time point showed a repertoire led by clones expanded before ART.

Details on this clone: Its target is unknown.

Germline lookup yields CDR1 SEHNR and CDR2 FQNEAQ (reference sequence). With 1 base removed from V and 7 bases from J, the gap between germline ends came to 10 bases. The CDR3 spans 14 residues. This receptor was taken from a man aged 40-49 years with HIV. The J gene is TRBJ1-4, the V gene TRBV7-9; D not resolved. The material was unsorted PBMCs, obtained 1.8 years after starting antiretroviral therapy. The CDR3 reads CASSLGPGGEKLFF. CDR3 nucleotides: TGTGCCAGCAGCTTAGGGCCAGGAGGTGAAAAACTGTTTTTT.